This T cell receptor (beta chain) was retrieved from a study of T-cell reconstitution after alpha-beta-depleted transplantation in children. This clonotype has just a few counts. Using unique molecular identifiers, the investigators prepared the TCRbeta library. TCRdb called the PCR reads again in MiXCR, with one record for every CDR3 protein. The repertoire holds about 600,000 distinct CDR3 sequences, with 10% to 13% as singletons. V was pared by 1 base and J by 4 bases, with 4 bases of the junction left unmatched. Germline V gene data show CDR1 as DFQATT and CDR2 as SNEGSKA (reference sequence). This CDR3 spans 14 amino acids.

This receptor was taken from a human donor who donated a stem cell graft to a child with acute myeloid leukemia. The gene calls are TRBV20-1 and TRBJ2-1; 7 bases map to TRBD2. The sequences come from PBMCs from the stem cell graft donor, collected from the stem cell graft. The CDR3 sequence is CSARGGSQYNEQFF. The CDR3 DNA sequence: TGCAGTGCTAGAGGCGGGAGCCAATACAATGAGCAGTTCTTC.